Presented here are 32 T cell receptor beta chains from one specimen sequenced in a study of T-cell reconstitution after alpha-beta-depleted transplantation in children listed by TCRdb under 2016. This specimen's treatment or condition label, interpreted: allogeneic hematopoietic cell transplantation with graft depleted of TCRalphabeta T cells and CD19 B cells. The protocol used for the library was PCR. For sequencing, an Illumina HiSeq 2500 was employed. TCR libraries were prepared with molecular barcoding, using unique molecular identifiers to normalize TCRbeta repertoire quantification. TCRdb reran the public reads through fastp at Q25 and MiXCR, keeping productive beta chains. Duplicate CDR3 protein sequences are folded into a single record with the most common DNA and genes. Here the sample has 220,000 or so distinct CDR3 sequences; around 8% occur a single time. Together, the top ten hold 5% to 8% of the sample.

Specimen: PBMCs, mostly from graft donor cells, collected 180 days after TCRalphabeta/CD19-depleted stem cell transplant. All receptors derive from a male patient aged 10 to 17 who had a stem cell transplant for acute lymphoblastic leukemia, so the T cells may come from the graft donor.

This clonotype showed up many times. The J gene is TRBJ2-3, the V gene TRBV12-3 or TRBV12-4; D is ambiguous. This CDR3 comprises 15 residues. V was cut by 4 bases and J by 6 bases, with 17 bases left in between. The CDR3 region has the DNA TGTGCCAGCAGTTACGTTGTTCATCTGGCCGATACGCAGTATTTT. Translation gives CASSYVVHLADTQYF.

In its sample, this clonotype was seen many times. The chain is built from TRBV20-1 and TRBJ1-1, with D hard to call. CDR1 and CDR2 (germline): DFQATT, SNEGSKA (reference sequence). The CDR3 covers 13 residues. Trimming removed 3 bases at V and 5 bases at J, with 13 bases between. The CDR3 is CSASAMGWTEAFF. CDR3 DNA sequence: TGCAGTGCTAGTGCGATGGGTTGGACTGAAGCTTTCTTT.

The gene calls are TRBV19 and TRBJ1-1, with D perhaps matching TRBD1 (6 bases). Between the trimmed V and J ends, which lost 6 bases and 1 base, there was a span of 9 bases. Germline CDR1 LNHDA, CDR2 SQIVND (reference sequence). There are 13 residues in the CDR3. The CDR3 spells CASRTGGNTEAFF. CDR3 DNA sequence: TGTGCCAGTAGGACAGGTGGGAACACTGAAGCTTTCTTT.

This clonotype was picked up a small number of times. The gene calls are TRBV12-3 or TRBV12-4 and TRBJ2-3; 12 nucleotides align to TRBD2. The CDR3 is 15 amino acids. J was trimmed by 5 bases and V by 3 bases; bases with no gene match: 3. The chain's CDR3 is CASSFGLAGLDTQYF. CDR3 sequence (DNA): TGTGCCAGCAGTTTCGGACTAGCGGGACTAGATACGCAGTATTTT.

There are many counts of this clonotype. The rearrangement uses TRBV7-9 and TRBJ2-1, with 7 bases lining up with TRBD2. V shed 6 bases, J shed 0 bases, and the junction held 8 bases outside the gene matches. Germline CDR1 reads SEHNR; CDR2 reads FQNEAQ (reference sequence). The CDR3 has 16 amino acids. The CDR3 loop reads CASRGTTTLSYNEQFF. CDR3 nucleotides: TGTGCCAGCAGGGGGACTACCACCCTCTCCTACAATGAGCAGTTCTTC.

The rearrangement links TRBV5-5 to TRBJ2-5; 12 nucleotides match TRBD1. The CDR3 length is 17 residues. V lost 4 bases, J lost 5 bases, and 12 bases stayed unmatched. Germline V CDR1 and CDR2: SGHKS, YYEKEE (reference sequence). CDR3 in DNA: TGTGCCAGCAGCCCAGGCCGGGACAGGGGGCGCGGTGAGACCCAGTACTTC. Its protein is CASSPGRDRGRGETQYF. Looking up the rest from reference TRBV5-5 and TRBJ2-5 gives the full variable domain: DAGVTQSPTHLIKTRGQQVTLRCSPISGHKSVSWYQQVLGQGPQFIFQYYEKEERGRGNFPDRFSARQFPNYSSELNVNALLLGDSALYLCASSPGRDRGRGETQYFGPGTRLLVL.

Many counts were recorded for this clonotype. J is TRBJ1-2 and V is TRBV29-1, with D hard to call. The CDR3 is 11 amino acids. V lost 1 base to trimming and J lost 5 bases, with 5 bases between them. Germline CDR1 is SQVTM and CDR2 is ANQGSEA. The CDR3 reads CSVEGGYGYTF. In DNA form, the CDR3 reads TGCAGCGTTGAAGGAGGGTATGGCTACACCTTC.

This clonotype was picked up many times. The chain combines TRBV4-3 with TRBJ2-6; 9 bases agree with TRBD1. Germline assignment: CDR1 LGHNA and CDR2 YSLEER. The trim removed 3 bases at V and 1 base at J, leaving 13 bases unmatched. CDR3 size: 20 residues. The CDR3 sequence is CASSQRSRDREDSGANVLTF. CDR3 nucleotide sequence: TGCGCCAGCAGCCAGCGGAGCCGGGACAGGGAAGATTCTGGGGCCAACGTCCTGACTTTC.

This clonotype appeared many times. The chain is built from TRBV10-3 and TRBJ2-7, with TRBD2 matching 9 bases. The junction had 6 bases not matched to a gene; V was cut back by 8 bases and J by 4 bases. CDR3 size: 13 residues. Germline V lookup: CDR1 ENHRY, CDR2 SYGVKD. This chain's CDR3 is CAIGAGGGYEQYF. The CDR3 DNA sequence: TGTGCCATCGGGGCGGGGGGGGGATACGAGCAGTACTTC.

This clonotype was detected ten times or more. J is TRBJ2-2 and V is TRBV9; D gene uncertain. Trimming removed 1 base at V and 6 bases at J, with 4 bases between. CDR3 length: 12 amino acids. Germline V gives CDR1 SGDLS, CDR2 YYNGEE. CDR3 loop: CASSVSSGELFF. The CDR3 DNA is TGTGCCAGCAGCGTAAGCTCCGGGGAGCTGTTTTTT. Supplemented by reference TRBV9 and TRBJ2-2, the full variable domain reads DSGVTQTPKHLITATGQRVTLRCSPRSGDLSVYWYQQSLDQGLQFLIQYYNGEERAKGNILERFSAQQFPDLHSELNLSSLELGDSALYFCASSVSSGELFFGEGSRLTVL.

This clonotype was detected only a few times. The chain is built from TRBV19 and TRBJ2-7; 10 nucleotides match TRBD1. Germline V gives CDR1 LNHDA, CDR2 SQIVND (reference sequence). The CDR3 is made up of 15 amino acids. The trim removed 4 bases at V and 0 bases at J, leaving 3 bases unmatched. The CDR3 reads CASSRGQGYSYEQYF. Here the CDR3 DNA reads TGTGCCAGTAGTAGGGGACAGGGGTACTCCTACGAGCAGTACTTC.

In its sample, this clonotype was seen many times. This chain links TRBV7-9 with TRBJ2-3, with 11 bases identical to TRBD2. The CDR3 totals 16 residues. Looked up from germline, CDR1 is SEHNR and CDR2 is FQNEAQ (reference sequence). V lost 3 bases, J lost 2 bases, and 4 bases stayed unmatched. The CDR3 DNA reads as TGTGCCAGCAGCTTCAATAGCGGGAGGGCCACAGATACGCAGTATTTT. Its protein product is CASSFNSGRATDTQYF.

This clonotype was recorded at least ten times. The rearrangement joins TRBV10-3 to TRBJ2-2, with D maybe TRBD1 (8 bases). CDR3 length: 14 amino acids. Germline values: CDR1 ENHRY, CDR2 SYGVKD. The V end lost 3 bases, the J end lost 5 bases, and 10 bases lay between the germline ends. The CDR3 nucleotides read TGTGCCATCAGTGAACAGGGGGGGACCGGGGAGCTGTTTTTT. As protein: CAISEQGGTGELFF.

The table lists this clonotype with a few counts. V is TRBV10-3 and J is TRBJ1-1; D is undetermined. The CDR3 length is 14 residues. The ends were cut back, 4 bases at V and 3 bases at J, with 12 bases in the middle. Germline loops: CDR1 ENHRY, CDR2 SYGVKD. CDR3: CAISGWSADTEAFF. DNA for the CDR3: TGTGCCATCAGTGGTTGGTCAGCGGACACTGAAGCTTTCTTT.

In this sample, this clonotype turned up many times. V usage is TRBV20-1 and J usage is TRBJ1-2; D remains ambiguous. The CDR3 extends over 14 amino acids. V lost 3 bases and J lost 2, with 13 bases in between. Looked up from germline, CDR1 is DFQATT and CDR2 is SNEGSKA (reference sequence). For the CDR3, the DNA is TGCAGTGCTAGTGCTAATTCCTTGAACTATGGCTACACCTTC. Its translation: CSASANSLNYGYTF.

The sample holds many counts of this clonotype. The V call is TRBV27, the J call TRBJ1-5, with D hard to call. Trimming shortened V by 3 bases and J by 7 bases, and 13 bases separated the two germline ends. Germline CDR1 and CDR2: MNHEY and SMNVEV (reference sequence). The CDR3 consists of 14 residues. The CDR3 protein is CASSLRSPAQPQHF. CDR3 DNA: TGTGCCAGCAGTTTGAGATCCCCAGCACAGCCCCAGCATTTT.

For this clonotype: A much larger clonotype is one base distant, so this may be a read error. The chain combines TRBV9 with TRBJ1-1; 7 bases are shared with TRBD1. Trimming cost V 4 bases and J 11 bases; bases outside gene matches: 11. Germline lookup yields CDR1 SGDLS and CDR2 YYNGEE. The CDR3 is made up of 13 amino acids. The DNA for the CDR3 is TGTGCCAGCAGCTTGACAGGGTCAGAAAACGCTTTCTTT. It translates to CASSLTGSENAFF.

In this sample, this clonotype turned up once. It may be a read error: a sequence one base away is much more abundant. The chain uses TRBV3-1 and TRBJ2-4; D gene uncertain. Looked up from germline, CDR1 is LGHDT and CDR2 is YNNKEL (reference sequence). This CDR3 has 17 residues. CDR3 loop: CASTQDSTALTKNIQYF. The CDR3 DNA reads TGTGCCAGCACCCAAGATTCGACGGCTTTAACCAAAAACATTCAGTACTTC.

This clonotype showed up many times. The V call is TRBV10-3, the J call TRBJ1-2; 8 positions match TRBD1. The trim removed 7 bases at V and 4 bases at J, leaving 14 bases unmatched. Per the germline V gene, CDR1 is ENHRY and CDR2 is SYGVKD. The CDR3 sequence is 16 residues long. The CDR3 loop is CAIKGGQGAQSYGYTF. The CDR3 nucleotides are TGTGCCATCAAGGGGGGCCAGGGGGCCCAAAGCTATGGCTACACCTTC.

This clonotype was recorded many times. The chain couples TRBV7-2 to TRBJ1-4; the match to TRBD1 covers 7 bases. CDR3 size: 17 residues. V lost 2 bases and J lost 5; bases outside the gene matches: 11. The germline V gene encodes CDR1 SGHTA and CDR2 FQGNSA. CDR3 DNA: TGTGCCAGCAGCTTAAGGGCCAGGGGGTCCCCGAATGAAAAACTGTTTTTT. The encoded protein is CASSLRARGSPNEKLFF.

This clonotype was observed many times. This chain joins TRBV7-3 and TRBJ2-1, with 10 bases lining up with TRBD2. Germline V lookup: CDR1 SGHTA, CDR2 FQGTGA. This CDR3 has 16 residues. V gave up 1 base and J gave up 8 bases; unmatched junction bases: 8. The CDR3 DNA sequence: TGTGCCAGCAGCTTAATTAGCGGGGGGAGTAGGGATGAGCAGTTCTTC. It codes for CASSLISGGSRDEQFF.

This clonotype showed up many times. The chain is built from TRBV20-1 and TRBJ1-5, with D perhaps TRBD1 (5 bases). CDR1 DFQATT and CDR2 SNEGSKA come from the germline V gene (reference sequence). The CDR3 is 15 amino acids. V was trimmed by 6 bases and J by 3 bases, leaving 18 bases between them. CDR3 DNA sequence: TGCAGTGCCCCCCCTAGGGCAGGGCCCAATCAGCCCCAGCATTTT. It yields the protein CSAPPRAGPNQPQHF.

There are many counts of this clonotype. The DNA of the CDR3 is TGTGCCAGCAGGAGGACAGGGAAGGCCGGGGAGCTGTTTTTT. This gives the protein CASRRTGKAGELFF. V gene TRBV6-5 combines with J gene TRBJ2-2, with TRBD1 identical over 8 bases. The CDR3 consists of 14 residues. The V gene end was trimmed by 6 bases and the J gene end by 6 bases; junction bases not matched to a gene: 6. Germline loops: CDR1 MNHEY, CDR2 SVGAGI.

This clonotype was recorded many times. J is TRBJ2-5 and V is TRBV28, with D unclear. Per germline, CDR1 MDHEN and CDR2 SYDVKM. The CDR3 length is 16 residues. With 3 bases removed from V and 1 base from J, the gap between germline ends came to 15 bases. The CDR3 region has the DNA TGTGCCAGCAGTTTGCAAACCGGGTGGTTCCAAGAGACCCAGTACTTC. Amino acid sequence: CASSLQTGWFQETQYF.

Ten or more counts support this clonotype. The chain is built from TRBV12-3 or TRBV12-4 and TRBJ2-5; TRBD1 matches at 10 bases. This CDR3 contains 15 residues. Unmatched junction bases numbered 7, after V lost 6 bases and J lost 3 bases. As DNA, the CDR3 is TGTGCCAGCAGCCCCGGACAGGGGGAAGAAGAGACCCAGTACTTC. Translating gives CASSPGQGEEETQYF.

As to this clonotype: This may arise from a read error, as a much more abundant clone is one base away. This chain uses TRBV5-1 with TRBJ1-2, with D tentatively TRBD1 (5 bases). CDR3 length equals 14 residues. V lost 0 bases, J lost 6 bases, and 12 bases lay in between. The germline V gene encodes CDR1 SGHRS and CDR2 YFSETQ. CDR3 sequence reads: CASSLARGVNGYTF. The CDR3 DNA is TGCGCCAGCAGCTTGGCCAGAGGGGTCAATGGCTACACCTTC.

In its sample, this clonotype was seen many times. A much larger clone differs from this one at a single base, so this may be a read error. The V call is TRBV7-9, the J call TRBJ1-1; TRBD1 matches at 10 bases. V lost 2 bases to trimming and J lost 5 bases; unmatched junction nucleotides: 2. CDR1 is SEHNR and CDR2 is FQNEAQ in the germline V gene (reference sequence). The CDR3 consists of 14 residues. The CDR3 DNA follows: TGTGCCAGCAGCTTACGGGACAGGGGAACTGAAGCTTTCTTT. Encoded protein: CASSLRDRGTEAFF.

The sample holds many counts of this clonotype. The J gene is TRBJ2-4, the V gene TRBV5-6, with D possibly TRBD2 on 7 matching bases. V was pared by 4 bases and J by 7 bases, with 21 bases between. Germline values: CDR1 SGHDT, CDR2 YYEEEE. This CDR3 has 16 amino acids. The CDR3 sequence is CASSLWGGPRRNIQYF. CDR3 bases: TGTGCCAGCAGCCTTTGGGGGGGGCCAAGGAGGAACATTCAGTACTTC.

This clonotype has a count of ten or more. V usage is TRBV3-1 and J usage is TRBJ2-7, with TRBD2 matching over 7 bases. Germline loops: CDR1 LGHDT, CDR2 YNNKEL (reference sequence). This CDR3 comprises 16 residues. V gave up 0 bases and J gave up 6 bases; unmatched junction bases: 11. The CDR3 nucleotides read TGTGCCAGCAGCCAAGACGAGCGGGGACCTTACGGCGAGCAGTACTTC. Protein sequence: CASSQDERGPYGEQYF.

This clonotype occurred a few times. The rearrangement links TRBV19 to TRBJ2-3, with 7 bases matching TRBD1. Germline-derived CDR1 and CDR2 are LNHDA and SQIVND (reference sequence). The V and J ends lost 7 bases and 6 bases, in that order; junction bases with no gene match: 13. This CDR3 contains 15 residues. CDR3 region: CASMGRTGYGDTQYF. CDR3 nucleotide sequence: TGTGCCAGTATGGGGCGGACAGGTTATGGTGATACGCAGTATTTT.

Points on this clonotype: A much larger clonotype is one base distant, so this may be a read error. This chain's CDR3 is CASSVEKDPGVYGYTF. The CDR3 DNA is TGTGCCAGCAGCGTAGAAAAGGACCCTGGGGTCTATGGCTACACCTTC. The chain recombines TRBV9 with TRBJ1-2; the D is unclear. Trimming shortened V by 0 bases and J by 4 bases, and 16 bases separated the two germline ends. The CDR3 length is 16 residues. Germline loops: CDR1 SGDLS, CDR2 YYNGEE.

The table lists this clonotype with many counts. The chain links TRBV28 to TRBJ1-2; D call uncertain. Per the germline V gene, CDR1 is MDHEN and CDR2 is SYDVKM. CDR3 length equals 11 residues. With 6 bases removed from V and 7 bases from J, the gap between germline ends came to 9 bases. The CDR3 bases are TGTGCCAGCAGCTTCCCGGGTGGCTACACCTTC. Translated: CASSFPGGYTF.